These 12 T cell receptor beta chains were sequenced from one sample in a study of CD8 T cells in ankylosing spondylitis. TCRdb reprocessed the 5' RACE reads via MiXCR and lists one record per CDR3 protein. The sample comprises about 140,000 distinct CDR3 sequences, about a third of which are singletons, and 5.5% to 7.5% rests with the top ten. The sequenced sample was synovial fluid, either unsorted or a sorted T cell fraction (not recorded which). All receptors come from a male donor with ankylosing spondylitis.

This clonotype was counted between two and nine times. The CDR3 spells CASSLNLQGGEQFF. As DNA, the CDR3 is TGTGCCAGCAGCTTAAACCTACAGGGGGGTGAGCAGTTCTTC. The chain is built from TRBV7-3 and TRBJ2-1; TRBD1 matches at 8 bases. There are 14 residues in the CDR3. CDR1 and CDR2 (germline): SGHTA, FQGTGA. J was trimmed by 9 bases and V by 1 base; bases with no gene match: 5.

The V call is TRBV9, the J call TRBJ2-1; TRBD1 aligns across 7 bases. The germline V gene encodes CDR1 SGDLS and CDR2 YYNGEE. The J segment lost 5 bases and the V segment lost 4 bases, leaving 6 bases of the junction unmatched. The CDR3 is 14 residues long. CDR3 nucleotides: TGTGCCAGCAGCACAGACAGGGCCGACAATGAGCAGTTCTTC. Translated, it gives CASSTDRADNEQFF.

This clonotype was detected many times. The rearrangement joins TRBV11-2 to TRBJ2-5; the match to TRBD2 covers 9 bases. Trimming removed 3 bases from V and 5 bases from J; junction bases left unmatched: 19. This CDR3 has 19 amino acids. Germline loops: CDR1 SGHAT, CDR2 FQNNGV. This chain's CDR3 is CASSFIRTSDTTRRETQYF. The CDR3 DNA reads as TGTGCCAGCAGCTTTATCCGGACTAGCGATACGACCCGCCGGGAGACCCAGTACTTC. The full variable domain, completed using reference TRBV11-2 and TRBJ2-5, is EAGVAQSPRYKIIEKRQSVAFWCNPISGHATLYWYQQILGQGPKLLIQFQNNGVVDDSQLPKDRFSAERLKGVDSTLKIQPAKLEDSAVYLCASSFIRTSDTTRRETQYFGPGTRLLVL.

The sample holds many counts of this clonotype. This sequence joins TRBV3-1 and TRBJ1-2; D not resolved. Germline assignment: CDR1 LGHDT and CDR2 YNNKEL (reference sequence). The CDR3 spans 12 residues. V was trimmed by 1 base and J by 8 bases, leaving 8 bases between them. CDR3 region: CASSQGREGYTF. CDR3 nucleotide sequence: TGTGCCAGCAGCCAAGGGAGGGAAGGCTACACCTTC.

The rearrangement joins TRBV5-6 to TRBJ2-2; 10 bases map to TRBD2. The CDR3 is 15 residues long. The V and J ends lost 7 bases and 1 base, in that order; junction bases with no gene match: 4. The germline gives CDR1 SGHDT, CDR2 YYEEEE. CDR3 sequence: CASHRTSGNTGELFF. For the CDR3, the DNA is TGTGCCAGCCATCGGACTAGCGGGAACACCGGGGAGCTGTTTTTT.

This clonotype was detected ten times or more. The chain has TRBV28 and TRBJ2-5, with D possibly matching TRBD2 (5 bases). V lost 3 bases and J lost 3, with 8 bases in between. The V gene's germline CDR1 is MDHEN and CDR2 SYDVKM. The CDR3 sequence is 13 residues long. The CDR3 coding sequence is TGTGCCAGCAGTTTCTCCGGGGAAGAGACCCAGTACTTC. It encodes CASSFSGEETQYF.

This clonotype has only a few counts. The chain combines TRBV12-3 or TRBV12-4 with TRBJ2-1, with 14 bases matching TRBD2. With 7 bases clipped from V and 1 base from J, the junction kept 15 bases outside the gene matches. The CDR3 runs to 20 residues. The CDR3 spells CASTPEAGLAGEKSYNEQFF. CDR3 bases: TGTGCCAGCACTCCCGAGGCGGGACTAGCGGGAGAGAAGTCCTACAATGAGCAGTTCTTC.

This clonotype was counted many times. The CDR3 sequence is CASSLGGSDRQYF. The CDR3 coding sequence is TGTGCCAGCAGCTTAGGAGGATCGGACAGGCAGTATTTT. V gene TRBV11-2 combines with J gene TRBJ2-3, with D maybe TRBD1 (6 bases). The germline V gene encodes CDR1 SGHAT and CDR2 FQNNGV. V was cut by 1 base and J by 11 bases, with 13 bases left in between. CDR3 size: 13 residues.

This clonotype was seen more than once but under ten times. The chain carries TRBV15 and TRBJ2-3, with D unresolved. The CDR3 runs to 15 residues. Germline V CDR1 and CDR2: LNHNV, YYDKDF (reference sequence). With 3 bases removed from V and 1 base from J, the gap between germline ends came to 11 bases. In nucleotides, the CDR3 is TGTGCCACCAGCAGCCGCTTACTCCGCACAGATACGCAGTATTTT. Translated: CATSSRLLRTDTQYF.

The rearrangement uses TRBV29-1 and TRBJ2-1; 9 bases fit TRBD1. The CDR3 is 13 amino acids. Per the germline V gene, CDR1 is SQVTM and CDR2 is ANQGSEA. Trimming took 6 bases from V and 7 from J; bases not matched to a gene: 7. This chain's CDR3 is CSVGQGTRNEQFF. As DNA, the CDR3 is TGCAGCGTAGGACAGGGGACACGAAATGAGCAGTTCTTC.

Ten or more counts support this clonotype. The gene calls are TRBV20-1 and TRBJ2-7, with TRBD1 matching over 8 bases. CDR1 and CDR2 from the germline V gene are DFQATT and SNEGSKA (reference sequence). The V and J ends lost 0 bases and 4 bases, in that order; junction bases with no gene match: 5. This CDR3 contains 14 residues. This chain's CDR3 is CSARDHRGTYEQYF. CDR3 in DNA: TGCAGTGCTAGAGATCACAGGGGGACATACGAGCAGTACTTC.

There are many counts of this clonotype. The rearrangement joins TRBV7-2 to TRBJ2-7, with D perhaps matching TRBD1 (5 bases). There are 15 residues in the CDR3. V dropped 0 bases and J dropped 5 bases, with 14 bases sitting between them. Germline CDR1 is SGHTA and CDR2 is FQGNSA. CDR3 amino acids: CASSLASGNRNEQYF. The CDR3 DNA reads as TGTGCCAGCAGCTTAGCCTCAGGGAACCGGAACGAGCAGTACTTC.